This T cell receptor (beta chain) was profiled in a study of cytomegalovirus exposure and HLA in healthy donors. Study-wide context: Out of roughly 170 million T cells, an earlier analysis found roughly 110 million unique TCR beta sequences in total. When over 300 donors were genotyped, roughly 80% of them were found to fall in the Caucasian-associated ancestry cluster.

Overall study results and limits: Highest at DRB1 and lowest at HLA-C, TCR association rates differed among HLA loci in a later analysis.

This clone occurred a few times. The antigen remains undetermined. The study ran its PCR with 60 Vbeta and 13 Jbeta primers. Libraries were prepared by immunoSEQ multiplex PCR; TCRdb keeps only in-frame clonotypes and omits some of them. The sample includes about 60,000 clones, nearly 85% of them seen just once. The specimen sequenced was PBMCs. This receptor was identified in a man aged 30 to 39 in good health and CMV-seronegative.

Written as DNA, the CDR3 is TGTGCCAGCAGTCTCACAGGGGGCACAGATACGCAGTATTTT. Its protein product is CASSLTGGTDTQYF. The rearrangement joins TRBV27 to TRBJ2-3; 7 bases line up with TRBD1. CDR1 is MNHEY, CDR2 SMNVEV, per germline (reference sequence). The CDR3 is 14 residues long. J gave up 1 base and V 5 bases, and 3 bases lay outside the gene matches.